One sample yielded the 10 T cell receptor beta chains listed below, sequenced in a study of vaccination effects on CD4 cells after COVID-19. Produced via immunoSEQ multiplex PCR; TCRdb's table is partial and in-frame only. Here the sample spans around 16,000 clones, 70% to 80% being singletons. In the ViraFEST assay, antigen-specific CD4+ clonotypes were identified by expansion after peptide-pool stimulation. Upon completion of roughly ten days in culture, CD4+ T cells were isolated. As their vaccination, participants received two doses of either BNT162b2 or mRNA-1273. Antigens for these TCRs are unknown. The input for sequencing was CD4+ T cells from PBMCs cultured with HCoV-NL63 spike peptides, taken after COVID-19 vaccination. These receptors were collected from a human donor who received a COVID-19 vaccine.

This clone was found a few times. The chain combines TRBV21-1 with TRBJ1-4; the table's D call TRBD1 went unverified against the DNA. TRBV21-1 counts as a pseudogene. CDR3 length: 16 residues. CDR3 protein: CASSTQVVTGNEKLFF. CDR3 nucleotide sequence: TGTGCCAGCAGCACGCAAGTGGTTACAGGGAATGAAAAACTGTTTTTT.

CDR3 in amino acids: CATSNPTRATNEKLFF. The CDR3 bases are TGTGCCACCAGCAACCCGACCCGGGCAACTAATGAAAAACTGTTTTTT. This chain uses TRBV15 with TRBJ1-4; D not resolved. V was cut by 4 bases and J by 0 bases, with 12 bases left in between. CDR3 size: 16 residues. Germline loops: CDR1 LNHNV, CDR2 YYDKDF (reference sequence). Looking up the rest from reference TRBV15 and TRBJ1-4 gives the full variable domain: DAMVIQNPRYQVTQFGKPVTLSCSQTLNHNVMYWYQQKSSQAPKLLFHYYDKDFNNEADTPDNFQSRRPNTSFCFLDIRSPGLGDTAMYLCATSNPTRATNEKLFFGSGTQLSVL.

This rearrangement joins TRBV28 to TRBJ1-6, with D tentatively TRBD1 (6 bases). The CDR3 length is 14 residues. Germline V lookup: CDR1 MDHEN, CDR2 SYDVKM. V was pared by 8 bases and J by 7 bases, with 15 bases between. In nucleotides, the CDR3 is TGTGCCAGCCGGGGGGGCAGGGCCAATTCACCCCTCCACTTT. Encoded protein: CASRGGRANSPLHF.

The V and J genes are TRBV7-9 and TRBJ1-1; perhaps TRBD1 as D (5 bases). Germline CDR1 and CDR2: SEHNR and FQNEAQ (reference sequence). V lost 2 bases and J 3 bases, leaving 7 bases between the germline ends. This CDR3 is built from 13 residues. CDR3 sequence: CASSLLGDTEAFF. In nucleotides, the CDR3 is TGTGCCAGCAGCTTACTAGGGGACACTGAAGCTTTCTTT.

This clone was found a few times. This chain uses TRBV27 with TRBJ1-6, with 8 nucleotides matching TRBD1. CDR1 MNHEY and CDR2 SMNVEV come from the germline V gene (reference sequence). The CDR3 is made up of 13 amino acids. Trimming cost V 6 bases and J 9 bases; bases outside gene matches: 4. In DNA, the CDR3 is TGTGCCAGCAGCGGACAGGGTGCTTCACCCCTCCACTTT. Protein: CASSGQGASPLHF.

The chain couples TRBV5-1 to TRBJ2-7; D might be TRBD1 (8 bases). The CDR3 spans 15 residues. Germline CDR1 and CDR2: SGHRS and YFSETQ. The V and J ends lost 0 bases and 4 bases respectively, with 14 bases between them. The CDR3 coding sequence is TGCGCCAGCAGCTTGGGGGACAGGCGGGGGTACGAGCAGTACTTC. It is translated as CASSLGDRRGYEQYF.

The V call is TRBV27, the J call TRBJ2-1; D is undetermined. In germline, CDR1 is MNHEY, CDR2 SMNVEV (reference sequence). This CDR3 region has 14 residues. The V gene lost 4 bases and the J gene lost 9 bases, with 16 bases spanning the gap. CDR3 nucleotide sequence: TGTGCCAGCAGTTCGACCTATAGTCTGGGTGAGCAGTTCTTC. Translated: CASSSTYSLGEQFF.

The V call is TRBV5-4, the J call TRBJ1-6; TRBD1 is a possible D gene (6 bases). From germline, CDR1 is SGHNT and CDR2 YYREEE (reference sequence). The length of the CDR3 is 16 residues. The V gene lost 4 bases and the J gene lost 8 bases, with 19 bases spanning the gap. The CDR3 here is CASSPPGQGTDSPLHF. The CDR3 bases are TGTGCCAGCAGCCCGCCCGGGCAGGGGACGGATTCACCCCTCCACTTT. The whole variable domain, remainder taken from reference TRBV5-4 and TRBJ1-6, is ETGVTQSPTHLIKTRGQQVTLRCSSQSGHNTVSWYQQALGQGPQFIFQYYREEENGRGNFPPRFSGLQFPNYSSELNVNALELDDSALYLCASSPPGQGTDSPLHFGNGTRLTVT.

The chain has TRBV5-6 and TRBJ2-5; 12 bases map to TRBD2. Germline assignment: CDR1 SGHDT and CDR2 YYEEEE. V shed 2 bases, J shed 3 bases, and the junction held 5 bases outside the gene matches. The length of the CDR3 is 16 residues. The CDR3 protein is CASSLRASGGEETQYF. CDR3 coding DNA: TGTGCCAGCAGCTTAAGGGCTAGCGGGGGGGAAGAGACCCAGTACTTC. The full variable domain, completed using reference TRBV5-6 and TRBJ2-5, is DAGVTQSPTHLIKTRGQQVTLRCSPKSGHDTVSWYQQALGQGPQFIFQYYEEEERQRGNFPDRFSGHQFPNYSSELNVNALLLGDSALYLCASSLRASGGEETQYFGPGTRLLVL.

This CDR3 is CATSRDRAGYNEQFF. The CDR3 coding sequence is TGTGCCACCAGCAGAGACAGGGCTGGGTACAATGAGCAGTTCTTC. The rearrangement uses TRBV15 and TRBJ2-1, with D perhaps matching TRBD1 (5 bases). The CDR3 has 15 residues. V gave up 0 bases and J gave up 4 bases, with 10 bases separating them. The germline CDR1 and CDR2 sequences are LNHNV and YYDKDF (reference sequence).